What follows are 2 T cell receptor beta chains derived from one specimen sequenced in a study of blood T cell repertoires in COVID-19 (dated by TCRdb to 2020 to 2021). Libraries came from the immunoSEQ multiplex PCR assay. What TCRdb holds here is the immuneACCESS table cut down to in-frame rearrangements. Part of the clones is not present; checked against another copy, under half of the missing clones reflect an unresolved V gene, and the others are unexplained. The sample table records over 200,000 clones; just over 85% of these occur just once. About 1.5% of the sample rests with the top ten. Sequences were obtained from peripheral blood. All receptors derive from a man younger than 35 with active or convalescent COVID-19.

The chain combines TRBV6-2 or TRBV6-3 with TRBJ2-1, with TRBD2 identical over 9 bases. This CDR3 is built from 18 residues. Germline V lookup: CDR1 MNHEY, CDR2 SVGEGT. J gave up 8 bases and V 2 bases, and 16 bases lay outside the gene matches. DNA for the CDR3: TGTGCCAGCAGTTACCTGCCGGGAAAGGCTAGCGGGAAGGATGAGCAGTTCTTC. Translating gives CASSYLPGKASGKDEQFF.

The chain is built from TRBV5-5 and TRBJ1-1; D might be TRBD1 (5 bases). The CDR3 sequence is 18 residues long. CDR1 is SGHKS and CDR2 is YYEKEE in the germline V gene (reference sequence). V was trimmed by 0 bases and J by 0 bases, leaving 18 bases between them. CDR3 DNA: TGTGCCAGCAGCTTGGATCCTCCGGACACGAGAATGAACACTGAAGCTTTCTTT. The encoded protein is CASSLDPPDTRMNTEAFF.